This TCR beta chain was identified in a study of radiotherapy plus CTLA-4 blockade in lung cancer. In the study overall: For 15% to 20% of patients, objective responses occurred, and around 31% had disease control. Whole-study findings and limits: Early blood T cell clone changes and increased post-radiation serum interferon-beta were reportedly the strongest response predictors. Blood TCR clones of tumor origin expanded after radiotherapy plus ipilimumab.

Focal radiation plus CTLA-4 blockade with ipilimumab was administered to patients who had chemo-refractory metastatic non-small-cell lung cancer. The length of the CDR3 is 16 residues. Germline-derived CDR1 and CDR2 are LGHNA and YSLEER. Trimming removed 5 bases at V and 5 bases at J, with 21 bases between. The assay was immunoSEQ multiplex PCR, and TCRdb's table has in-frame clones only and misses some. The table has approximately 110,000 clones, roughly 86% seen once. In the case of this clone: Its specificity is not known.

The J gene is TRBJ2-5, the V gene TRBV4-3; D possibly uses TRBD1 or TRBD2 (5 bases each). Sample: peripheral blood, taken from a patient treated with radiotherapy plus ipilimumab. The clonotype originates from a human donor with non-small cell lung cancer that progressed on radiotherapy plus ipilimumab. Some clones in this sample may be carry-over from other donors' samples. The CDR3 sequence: CASSEVTSEGRETQYF. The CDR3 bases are TGCGCCAGCAGCGAAGTCACAAGCGAGGGGCGGGAGACCCAGTACTTC.